These T cell receptor beta chains were read from a single sample in a study of T cell repertoires in cytomegalovirus infection. Antigen specificity for these receptors is unknown. MiXCR was run by TCRdb on the reads, yielding one entry per CDR3 protein. The table lists 340,000 or so distinct CDR3 sequences, 25% of them singletons, with more than 10% in the top ten. Specimen: cultured PBMCs, collected from culture after CMV antigen stimulation. The receptors shown here come from a human donor in good health (CMV status not recorded). Some clones in this sample may be carry-over from other donors' samples. The CDR3 runs from the conserved cysteine through the conserved F or W. A D gene is named only where the DNA matches it firmly. Clone size is given for some rows only: seen once, a few or many times, or a class if the clone is expanded.

j_call,d_call,clone_size,v_call,cdr3_length,cdr3_aa,cdr3_nt
TRBJ2-5,NA,few,TRBV7-2,15,CASSPGSGYQETQYF,TGTGCCAGCAGCCCGGGATCGGGTTATCAAGAGACCCAGTACTTC
TRBJ2-3,NA,few,TRBV28,16,CASSLDVVGTPDTQYF,TGTGCCAGCAGTTTAGATGTAGTAGGGACACCAGATACGCAGTATTTT
TRBJ1-5,NA,NA,TRBV6-6,14,CASSEGYYQQPQHF,TGTGCCAGCAGCGAGGGGTATTATCAACAGCCCCAGCATTTT
TRBJ2-7,TRBD2,many,TRBV6-2/TRBV6-3,14,CASRASGRAHEQYF,TGTGCCAGCAGGGCTAGCGGGAGGGCCCACGAGCAGTACTTC
TRBJ2-1,TRBD2,few,TRBV7-2,14,CASSWDRAGYEQFF,TGTGCCAGCAGCTGGGACCGAGCGGGATATGAGCAGTTCTTC
TRBJ1-2,NA,few,TRBV4-1,11,CASSQAGGYTF,TGCGCCAGCAGCCAAGCCGGGGGCTACACCTTC
TRBJ1-2,NA,few,TRBV7-6,15,CASSLVDGLNYGYTF,TGTGCCAGCAGCTTAGTTGACGGGTTAAACTATGGCTACACCTTC
TRBJ2-2,NA,NA,TRBV5-1,15,CASSGLVDNTGELFF,TGCGCCAGCAGCGGGCTAGTCGATAACACCGGGGAGCTGTTTTTT
TRBJ2-2,TRBD2,NA,TRBV6-2/TRBV6-3,12,CASTQLAGELFF,TGTGCCAGCACACAACTAGCGGGGGAGCTGTTTTTT
TRBJ2-3,TRBD2,NA,TRBV5-1,17,CASSLATSGGSTDTQYF,TGCGCCAGCAGCTTGGCGACTAGCGGGGGGAGCACAGATACGCAGTATTTT
TRBJ2-3,TRBD2,few,TRBV4-2,17,CASSQDGGSGFADTQYF,TGTGCCAGCAGCCAAGATGGAGGTAGCGGGTTCGCAGATACGCAGTATTTT
TRBJ1-3,NA,NA,TRBV2,15,CASSPVRVAGNTIYF,TGTGCCAGCAGTCCCGTGCGGGTTGCTGGAAACACCATATATTTT
TRBJ2-2,NA,few,TRBV7-2,15,CASSLGAGFGGELFF,TGTGCCAGCAGCTTAGGGGCAGGGTTTGGCGGGGAGCTGTTTTTT
TRBJ2-5,NA,NA,TRBV19,15,CASSSGTTSQETQYF,TGTGCCAGTAGTTCCGGGACAACCTCGCAAGAGACCCAGTACTTC